Listed here is a single TCR beta chain. Its cognate antigen is unknown. V lost 1 base to trimming and J lost 1 base, with 13 bases between them. The CDR3 loop spans 16 amino acids. Germline V CDR1 and CDR2: LGHNA, YNFKEQ. Using immunoSEQ multiplex PCR, the repertoire was profiled, and TCRdb retains in-frame clones only, with some absent. Among 100,000 or so clones listed, 90% to 95% were seen once. This sample was taken from a study of siplizumab effects on memory and regulatory T cells. Study results and limitations: Siplizumab, the agent tested, significantly reduced alloreactive sequences traceable to unstimulated CD4+ memory cells. Memory cells seemed less diverse than naive T cells, which also seemed major contributors to the alloresponse. There were only a minor fraction of alloreactive clones that mapped to unstimulated subsets.

The rearrangement links TRBV4-2 to TRBJ1-1, with D maybe TRBD1 (5 bases). The sequence came from a human donor in good health. Input material: CD4+ T cells sorted from blood. The CDR3 nucleotides are TGTGCCAGCAGCCAAGCTGGGACCCGGAAGAACACTGAAGCTTTCTTT. Protein: CASSQAGTRKNTEAFF.